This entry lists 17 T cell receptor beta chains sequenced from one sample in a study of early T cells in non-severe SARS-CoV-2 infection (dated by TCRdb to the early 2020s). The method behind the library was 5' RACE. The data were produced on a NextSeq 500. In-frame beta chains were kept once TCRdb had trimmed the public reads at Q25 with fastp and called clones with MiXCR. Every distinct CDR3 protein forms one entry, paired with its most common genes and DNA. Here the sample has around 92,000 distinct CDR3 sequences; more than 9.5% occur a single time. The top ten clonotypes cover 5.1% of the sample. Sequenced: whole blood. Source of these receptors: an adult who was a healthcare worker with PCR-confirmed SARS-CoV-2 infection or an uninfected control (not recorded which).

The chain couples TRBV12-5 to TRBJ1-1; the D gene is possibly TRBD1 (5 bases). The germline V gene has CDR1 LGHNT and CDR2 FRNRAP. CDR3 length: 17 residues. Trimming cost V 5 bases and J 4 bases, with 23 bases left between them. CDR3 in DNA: TGTGCTAGTGGTCCCTCGGGGCGGTGGCCCTTGGCCACTGAAGCTTTCTTT. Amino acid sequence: CASGPSGRWPLATEAFF.

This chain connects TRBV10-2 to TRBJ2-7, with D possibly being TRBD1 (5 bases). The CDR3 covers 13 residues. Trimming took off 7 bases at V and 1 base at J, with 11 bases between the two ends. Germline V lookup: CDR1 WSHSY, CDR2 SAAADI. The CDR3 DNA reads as TGCGCCAGCACCTTACAGGATTCCTACGAGCAGTACTTC. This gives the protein CASTLQDSYEQYF.

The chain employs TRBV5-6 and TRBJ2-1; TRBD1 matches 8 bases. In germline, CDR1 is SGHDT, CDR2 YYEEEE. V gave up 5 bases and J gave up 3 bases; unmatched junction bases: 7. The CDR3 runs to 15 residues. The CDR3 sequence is CASSLTGQVYNEQFF. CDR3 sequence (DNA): TGTGCCAGCAGTCTAACGGGACAGGTCTACAATGAGCAGTTCTTC.

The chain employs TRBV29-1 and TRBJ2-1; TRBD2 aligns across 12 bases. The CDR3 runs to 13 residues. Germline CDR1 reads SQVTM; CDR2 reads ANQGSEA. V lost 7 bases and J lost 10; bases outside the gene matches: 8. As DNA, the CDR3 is TGCAGCGCAAGACTAGCGGGAGTTGGCGAGCAGTTCTTC. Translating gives CSARLAGVGEQFF.

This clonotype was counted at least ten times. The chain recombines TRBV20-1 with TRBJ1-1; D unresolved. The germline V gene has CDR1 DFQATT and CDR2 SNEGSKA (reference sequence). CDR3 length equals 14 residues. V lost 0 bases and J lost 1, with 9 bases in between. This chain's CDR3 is CSARDHRGNTEAFF. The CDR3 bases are TGCAGTGCTAGAGATCACCGGGGGAACACTGAAGCTTTCTTT.

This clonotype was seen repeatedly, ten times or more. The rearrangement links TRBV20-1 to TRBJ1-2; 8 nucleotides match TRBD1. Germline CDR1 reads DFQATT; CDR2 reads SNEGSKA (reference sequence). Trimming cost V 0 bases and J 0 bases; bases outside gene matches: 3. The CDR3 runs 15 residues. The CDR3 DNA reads TGCAGTGCTAGAGAGGGGACAGGAGCTAACTATGGCTACACCTTC. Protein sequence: CSAREGTGANYGYTF.

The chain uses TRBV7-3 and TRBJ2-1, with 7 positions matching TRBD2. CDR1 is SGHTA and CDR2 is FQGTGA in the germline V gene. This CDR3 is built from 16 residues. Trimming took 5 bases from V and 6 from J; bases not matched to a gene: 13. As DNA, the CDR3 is TGTGCCAGCAGCCCCAAGGGAGGGATCGCGGCCAATGAGCAGTTCTTC. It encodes CASSPKGGIAANEQFF.

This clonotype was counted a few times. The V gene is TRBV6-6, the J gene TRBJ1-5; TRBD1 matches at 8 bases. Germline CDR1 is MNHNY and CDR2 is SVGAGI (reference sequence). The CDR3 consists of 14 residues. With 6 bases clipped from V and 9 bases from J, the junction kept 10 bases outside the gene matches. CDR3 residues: CASRKGQVLGPQHF. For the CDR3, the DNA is TGTGCCAGCAGAAAGGGACAGGTTCTTGGGCCCCAGCATTTT.

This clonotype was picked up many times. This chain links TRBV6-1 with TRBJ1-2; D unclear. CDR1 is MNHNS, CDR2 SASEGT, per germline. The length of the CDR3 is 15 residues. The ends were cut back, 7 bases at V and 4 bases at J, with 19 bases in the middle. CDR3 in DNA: TGTGCCAGCACCATAGCCGCAACCAGCGCCTATGGCTACACCTTC. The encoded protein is CASTIAATSAYGYTF.

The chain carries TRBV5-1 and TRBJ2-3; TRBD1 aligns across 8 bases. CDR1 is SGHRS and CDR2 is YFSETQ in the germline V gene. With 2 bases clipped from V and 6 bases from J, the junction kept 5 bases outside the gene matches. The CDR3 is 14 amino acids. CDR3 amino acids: CASSLGQGRDTQYF. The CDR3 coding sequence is TGCGCCAGCAGCTTAGGACAGGGCAGGGATACGCAGTATTTT.

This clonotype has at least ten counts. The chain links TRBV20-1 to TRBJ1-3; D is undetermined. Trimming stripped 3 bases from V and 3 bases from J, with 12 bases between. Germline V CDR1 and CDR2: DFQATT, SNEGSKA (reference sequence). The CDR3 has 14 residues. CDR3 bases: TGCAGTGCTAGGGCTACTGGAGGTGGAAACACCATATATTTT. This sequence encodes CSARATGGGNTIYF.

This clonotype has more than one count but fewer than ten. Here the CDR3 reads CASSLNPGGAGANVLTF. DNA of the CDR3: TGCGCCAGCAGCTTGAATCCTGGAGGGGCTGGGGCCAACGTCCTGACTTTC. The chain has TRBV5-1 and TRBJ2-6; tentative D call: TRBD2 (6 bases). Germline CDR1 and CDR2: SGHRS and YFSETQ. Trimming removed 1 base from V and 2 bases from J, with 13 bases in between. CDR3 length: 17 amino acids.

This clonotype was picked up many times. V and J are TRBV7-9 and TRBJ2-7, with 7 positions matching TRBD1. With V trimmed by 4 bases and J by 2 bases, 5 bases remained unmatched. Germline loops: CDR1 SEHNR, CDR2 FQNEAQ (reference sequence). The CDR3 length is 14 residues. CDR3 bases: TGTGCCAGCAGCTCTAGGACAGGAGCCTACGAGCAGTACTTC. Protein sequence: CASSSRTGAYEQYF.

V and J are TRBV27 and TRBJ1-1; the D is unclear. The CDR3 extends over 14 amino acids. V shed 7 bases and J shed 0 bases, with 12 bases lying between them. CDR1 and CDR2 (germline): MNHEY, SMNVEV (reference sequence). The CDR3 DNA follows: TGTGCCAGCACAAGGACGAGGATGAACACTGAAGCTTTCTTT. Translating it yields CASTRTRMNTEAFF.

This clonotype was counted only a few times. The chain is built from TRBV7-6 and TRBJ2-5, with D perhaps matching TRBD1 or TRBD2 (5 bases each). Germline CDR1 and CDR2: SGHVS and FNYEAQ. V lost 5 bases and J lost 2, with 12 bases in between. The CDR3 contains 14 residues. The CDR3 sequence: CASSQPGQQETQYF. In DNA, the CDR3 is TGTGCCAGCAGCCAACCGGGGCAGCAAGAGACCCAGTACTTC.

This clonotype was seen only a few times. In DNA form, the CDR3 reads TGTGCCAGCAGCCTCCCCCGGACTAGCGGGGGGGGAGATGAGCAGTTCTTC. The encoded protein is CASSLPRTSGGGDEQFF. This chain connects TRBV3-1 to TRBJ2-1, with 15 bases fitting TRBD2. The germline gives CDR1 LGHDT, CDR2 YNNKEL (reference sequence). CDR3 length: 17 residues. V was clipped by 4 bases and J by 8 bases; unmatched bases: 9.

CDR3 protein: CAAGDTQYF. As DNA, the CDR3 is TGTGCCGCCGGAGATACGCAGTATTTT. The gene calls are TRBV28 and TRBJ2-3; D not resolved. CDR3 length: 9 amino acids. V lost 11 bases to trimming and J lost 5 bases, with 5 bases between them. Germline CDR1 MDHEN, CDR2 SYDVKM.